This T cell receptor (beta chain) emerged from a study of beta chain features in type 1 diabetes listed by TCRdb under 2018. Regarding the research as a whole: Mean age, gender distribution, total cell number and subset yield were not different between patients and healthy donors. A total of roughly 100 million sorted cells were examined across all samples, and the number of cells per subset was strongly correlated with RNA yield. In the study, recently diagnosed type 1 diabetes patients and matched healthy donors were compared on the TCRB repertoires of their sorted circulating CD4+ T cell subsets. Naive and central memory subsets were obtained from all 28 donors, but regulatory and stem cell-like memory subsets were isolated from only 8 patients and roughly eight healthy donors. The investigation overall reported the following: Sequencing cDNA rather than genomic DNA could over-represent highly expressing activated cells, although activation and CD3 levels did not differ between groups. Shorter templates might be favored by PCR, yet because patient and control samples were amplified and corrected together, any such skew would affect both groups equally. HLA sub-analyses involved small numbers of individuals, so any influence of HLA type on TCRB rearrangement remained unresolved. The naive, central memory and regulatory TCRB repertoires appeared to resemble one another more closely among patients than among healthy donors. Type 1 diabetes patients showed a moderate but significant shortening of TCRB CDR3 length in all four CD4+ subsets. Fewer insertions and more nucleotide deletions at VDJ recombination sites were observed in patients with type 1 diabetes, implying thymic rearrangement abnormalities.

Here V drops 2 bases and J drops 1 base, and the junction holds 11 bases not matched to any gene. Looking up the germline V gene yields CDR1 SQVTM and CDR2 ANQGSEA. The CDR3 covers 17 residues, taking in both the cysteine and the phenylalanine. Kept here is only the CDR3 DNA, which spans 51 bases and is read in frame from base 1. The entire isolated RNA was reverse transcribed using the High Capacity cDNA Reverse Transcription Kit, and thus expressed TCRB transcripts were sequenced. Deep immunoSEQ sequencing was performed on naive, central memory and regulatory T cell samples, with an average of around 3.5 million total reads per sample. Sorted cells were lysed in RLT buffer and RNA was extracted with DNase-treated RNeasy Micro or Mini kits, depending on cell number. To prevent cross-contamination, each cell subset was processed individually, whereas patient and healthy donor samples were processed jointly. Using the immunoSEQ multiplex PCR, TCRB sequences were amplified from cDNA into 87-bp fragments spanning the CDR3 region. Sequencing of the amplicons was performed on the Illumina HiSeq platform. Per the original workflow: Synthetic template baselines were used to correct PCR bias computationally, reads within Hamming distance 2 were collapsed, and singletons that could not be merged were discarded. Reads were aligned against IMGT so that V, D and J genes, CDR3 length and insertions or deletions at six rearrangement sites could be assigned. Within each subset, clonotype counts were normalized to the number of sorted cells before true diversity and Gini coefficients were calculated with the tcR R package. Repertoire sharing was quantified using the overlap coefficient calculated on TCRB nucleotide sequences. Out-of-frame TCRB sequences from naive cells were analyzed to stand in for the pre-selection repertoire. Held by TCRdb, this immuneACCESS table contains in-frame sequences only and omits some clones. Under half of the omission traces to an unresolved V gene where checked; the cause of the rest is unknown. V and J calls and clone size are as listed in that table; D and trimming were resolved from the DNA. This sample comprises about 710,000 clones, over 12% of them detected only once. The ten largest account for roughly 0.04% of the sample.

This clone has more than one count but fewer than ten. This receptor's antigen is unknown. No base qualities exist here, and no much larger clone lies one base off it. From each donor, a single peripheral blood sample of about 100 mL on average was drawn into heparinised tubes. Using a panel that included CD45RO, CCR7, CD25, CD127, CD95 and CD27, naive, central memory, regulatory and stem cell-like memory CD4+ T cells were sorted on a BD FACSAria II. All sorted populations exceeded 98% purity. Right away, PBMCs were isolated by Lymphoprep density gradient centrifugation and were stained directly, with no culture step. So that batch effects would be minimized, each experiment stained and sorted samples in pairs, pairing one healthy donor with one patient.

The chain links TRBV29-1 with TRBJ2-5, and TRBD2 aligns with 9 junction nucleotides. This clonotype was sampled from a man aged 18 to 30 with type 1 diabetes. The source material was naive CD4+ T cells from blood. Reading the label with the study, this specimen's cell subset or site is: true naive CD4+ T cells. The DNA sequence is given as TGCAGCGTTGAACCCGGCCCTAGCGGGATAGCCCAAGAGACCCAGTACTTC. Its amino acids are CSVEPGPSGIAQETQYF.